Listed below are T cell receptor beta chains from one sample, sequenced in a study of cytomegalovirus exposure and HLA in healthy donors. Assay used: immunoSEQ multiplex PCR; TCRdb lists only in-frame clones, some missing. The sample includes some 150,000 clones, more than 75% of them seen just once. The sequenced sample was PBMCs. These receptors were obtained from a woman aged 18-29 years in good health and CMV-seronegative. Both conserved end residues are trimmed from each CDR3. Expanded clones get a size class; other rows say once, few or many, or leave the size out.

V gene	clone size	J gene	CDR3 protein
TRBV28	NA	TRBJ1-6	ASSLSRRGGSPLH
TRBV4-2	few	TRBJ1-2	ASSRGQRDGYT
TRBV28	once	TRBJ1-5	ASSWLGGQPQH
TRBV4-2	NA	TRBJ2-2	ASSHAGLAGAPRTGELF
TRBV5-5	NA	TRBJ1-1	ASSLVAGPSMNTEAF
TRBV11-2	NA	TRBJ2-3	ASRRGVTDTQY
TRBV11-1	NA	TRBJ1-6	ASSSPSDSSYNSPLH
TRBV2	NA	TRBJ2-7	GTGNYEQY
TRBV19	NA	TRBJ2-3	ASSRAGVTHTQY
TRBV4-1	once	TRBJ2-5	ASSQRAGDETQY
TRBV6-1	NA	TRBJ2-7	ASSEGQAYEQY